This section outlines one T cell receptor (beta chain) sequence together with its context. This specimen comes from a study of blood T cell repertoires in COVID-19. The overall study: The United States, Italy and Spain were the sources of the acute and convalescent COVID-19 samples. Sample material is recorded as cDNA or gDNA derived from T cells, B-cell-depleted T cells, or PBMCs.

In the source study's methods: Amplification of reference gene primers was used by the study to estimate nucleated cell counts. The repertoire was sequenced with immunoSEQ multiplex PCR; TCRdb's copy has only in-frame clones and lacks some. V, J and clone size were drawn from that table, and D and trimming were deduced from the DNA. This sample has 400,000 to 450,000 clones, with about 91% found just once. Trimming removed 0 bases from V and 6 bases from J, with 19 bases in between. The CDR3 contains 16 residues. Germline loops: CDR1 SGHRS, CDR2 YFSETQ. This rearrangement joins TRBV5-1 to TRBJ2-7, with D perhaps matching TRBD1 (6 bases). The specimen sequenced was peripheral blood. This clonotype originated in a woman in her forties or fifties with COVID-19, enrolled during active disease. CDR3 DNA: TGCGCCAGCAGCTTGGACTGGGACAATCGCCGGGGCGAGCAGTACTTC. This encodes CASSLDWDNRRGEQYF.